The subject of this entry is one T cell receptor (beta chain). As yet, its antigen is unknown. TCRdb independently ran MiXCR on the 5' RACE reads; one entry per CDR3 protein. Among fewer than 550,000 distinct CDR3 sequences listed, nearly 15% were seen once. Healthy Caucasians supplied all donations. The sample originates from a study of identical twins. Study findings and constraints: Out-of-frame beta sequences exhibited a weaker degree of excess twin sharing. Researchers caution that invariant MAIT and iNKT cells could partly confound zero-insertion analyses.

V was clipped by 0 bases and J by 8 bases; unmatched bases: 10. CDR3 length equals 16 residues. From germline, CDR1 is LGHDT and CDR2 YNNKEL (reference sequence). The same sample was also used in a study of yellow fever vaccine responses in identical twins. That paper adds: Reported findings indicate that twins' vaccine T cell responses seemed partially convergent, partially personalized.

The sequencing input was CD4+ T cells sorted from blood. The clonotype was recovered from a woman aged 18-29 years in good health. The rearrangement links TRBV3-1 to TRBJ2-4; 7 bases line up with TRBD1. The CDR3 DNA sequence: TGTGCCAGCAGCCAAGATCTCCGACAGGGTGTGGACATTCAGTACTTC. Protein sequence: CASSQDLRQGVDIQYF. Full variable domain (missing parts from reference TRBV3-1 and TRBJ2-4): DTAVSQTPKYLVTQMGNDKSIKCEQNLGHDTMYWYKQDSKKFLKIMFSYNNKELIINETVPNRFSPKSPDKAHLNLHINSLELGDSAVYFCASSQDLRQGVDIQYFGAGTRLSVL.